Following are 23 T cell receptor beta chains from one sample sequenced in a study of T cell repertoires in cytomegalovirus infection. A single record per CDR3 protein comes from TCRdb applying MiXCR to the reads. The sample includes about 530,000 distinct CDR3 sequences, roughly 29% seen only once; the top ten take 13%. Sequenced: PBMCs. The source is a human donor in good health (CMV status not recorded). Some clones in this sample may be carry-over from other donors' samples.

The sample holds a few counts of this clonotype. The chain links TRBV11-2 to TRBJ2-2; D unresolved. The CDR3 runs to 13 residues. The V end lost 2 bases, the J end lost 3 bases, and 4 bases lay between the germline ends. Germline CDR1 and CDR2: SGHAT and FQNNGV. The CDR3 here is CASSLTYTGELFF. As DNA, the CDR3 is TGTGCCAGCAGCTTAACCTACACCGGGGAGCTGTTTTTT. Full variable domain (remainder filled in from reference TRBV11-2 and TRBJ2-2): EAGVAQSPRYKIIEKRQSVAFWCNPISGHATLYWYQQILGQGPKLLIQFQNNGVVDDSQLPKDRFSAERLKGVDSTLKIQPAKLEDSAVYLCASSLTYTGELFFGEGSRLTVL.

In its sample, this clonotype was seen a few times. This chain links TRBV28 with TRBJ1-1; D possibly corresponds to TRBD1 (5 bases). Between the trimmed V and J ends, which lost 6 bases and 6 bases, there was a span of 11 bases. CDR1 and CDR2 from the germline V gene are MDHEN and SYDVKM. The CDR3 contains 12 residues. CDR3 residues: CASSTLGPEAFF. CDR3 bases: TGTGCCAGCAGCACCCTGGGGCCTGAAGCTTTCTTT.

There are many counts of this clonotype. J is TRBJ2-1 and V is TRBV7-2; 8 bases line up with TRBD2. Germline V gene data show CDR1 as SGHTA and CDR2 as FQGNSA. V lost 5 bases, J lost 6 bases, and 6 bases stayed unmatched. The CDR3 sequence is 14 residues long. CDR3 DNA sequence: TGTGCCAGCAGCACCAGCGGGAGACCCAATGAGCAGTTCTTC. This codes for CASSTSGRPNEQFF.

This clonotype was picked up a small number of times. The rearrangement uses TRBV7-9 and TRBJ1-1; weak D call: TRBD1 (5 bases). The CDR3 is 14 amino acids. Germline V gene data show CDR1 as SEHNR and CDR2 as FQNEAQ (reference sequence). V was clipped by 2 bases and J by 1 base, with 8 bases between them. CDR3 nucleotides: TGTGCCAGCAGCTTAATGGGGGAGAACACTGAAGCTTTCTTT. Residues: CASSLMGENTEAFF. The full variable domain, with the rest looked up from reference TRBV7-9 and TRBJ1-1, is DTGVSQNPRHKITKRGQNVTFRCDPISEHNRLYWYRQTLGQGPEFLTYFQNEAQLEKSRLLSDRFSAERPKGSFSTLEIQRTEQGDSAMYLCASSLMGENTEAFFGQGTRLTVV.

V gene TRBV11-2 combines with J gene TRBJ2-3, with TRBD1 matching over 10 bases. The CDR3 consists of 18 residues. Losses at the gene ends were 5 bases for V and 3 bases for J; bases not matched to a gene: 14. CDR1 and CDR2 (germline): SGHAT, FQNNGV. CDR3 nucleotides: TGTGCCAGCAGCCCCCAACCCCACCGGGACAGGGGAACAGATACGCAGTATTTT. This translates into CASSPQPHRDRGTDTQYF.

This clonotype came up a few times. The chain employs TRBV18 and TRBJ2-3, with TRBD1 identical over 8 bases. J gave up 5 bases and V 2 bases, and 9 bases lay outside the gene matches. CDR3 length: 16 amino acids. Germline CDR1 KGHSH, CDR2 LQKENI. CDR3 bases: TGTGCCAGCTCACCAAGGGGCAGGGGGCGAGGAGATACGCAGTATTTT. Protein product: CASSPRGRGRGDTQYF.

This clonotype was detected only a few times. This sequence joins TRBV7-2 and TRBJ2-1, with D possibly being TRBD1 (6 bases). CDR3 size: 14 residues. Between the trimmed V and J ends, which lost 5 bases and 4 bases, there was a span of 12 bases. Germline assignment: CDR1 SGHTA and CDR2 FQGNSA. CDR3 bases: TGTGCCAGCAGCCACAGGGAACCTTACAATGAGCAGTTCTTC. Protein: CASSHREPYNEQFF.

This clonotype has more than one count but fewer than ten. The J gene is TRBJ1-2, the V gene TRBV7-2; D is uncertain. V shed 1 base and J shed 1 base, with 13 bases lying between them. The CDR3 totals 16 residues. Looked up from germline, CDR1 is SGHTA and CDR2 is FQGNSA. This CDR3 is CASSLEPGNFNYGYTF. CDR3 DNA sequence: TGTGCCAGCAGCTTAGAACCGGGGAATTTTAACTATGGCTACACCTTC.

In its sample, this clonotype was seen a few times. The CDR3 coding sequence is TGTGCCAGCAGTTACAGGACAGGGGCGAACACCGGGGAGCTGTTTTTT. Translated, it gives CASSYRTGANTGELFF. The chain combines TRBV6-2 or TRBV6-3 with TRBJ2-2; 9 positions match TRBD1. The CDR3 runs 16 residues. CDR1 and CDR2 (germline): MNHEY, SVGEGT. V lost 2 bases to trimming and J lost 0 bases; unmatched junction nucleotides: 1.

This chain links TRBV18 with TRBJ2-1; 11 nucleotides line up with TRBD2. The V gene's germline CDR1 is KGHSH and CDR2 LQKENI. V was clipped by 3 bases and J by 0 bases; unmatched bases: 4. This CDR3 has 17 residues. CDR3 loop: CASSPPTSGSSYNEQFF. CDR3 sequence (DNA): TGTGCCAGCTCACCCCCTACTAGCGGGAGCTCCTACAATGAGCAGTTCTTC.

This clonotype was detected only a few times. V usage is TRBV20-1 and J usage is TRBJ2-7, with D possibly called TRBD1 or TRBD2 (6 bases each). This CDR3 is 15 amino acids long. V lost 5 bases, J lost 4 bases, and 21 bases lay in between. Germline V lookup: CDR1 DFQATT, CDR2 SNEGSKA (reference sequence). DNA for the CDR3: TGCAGTGCTCCGAGGCCCACCGCGGGACAATACGAGCAGTACTTC. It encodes CSAPRPTAGQYEQYF.

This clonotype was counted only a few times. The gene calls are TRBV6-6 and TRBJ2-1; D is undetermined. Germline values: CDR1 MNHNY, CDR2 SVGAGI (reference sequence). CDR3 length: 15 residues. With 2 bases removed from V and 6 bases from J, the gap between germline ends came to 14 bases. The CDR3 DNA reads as TGTGCCAGCAGTTACCGACTCAAGCCCTTCAATGAGCAGTTCTTC. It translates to CASSYRLKPFNEQFF.

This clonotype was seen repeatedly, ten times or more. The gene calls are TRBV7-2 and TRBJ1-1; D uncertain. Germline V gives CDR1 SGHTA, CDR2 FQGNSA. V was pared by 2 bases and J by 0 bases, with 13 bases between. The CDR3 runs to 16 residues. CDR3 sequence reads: CASSLTARGLNTEAFF. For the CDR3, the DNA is TGTGCCAGCAGCTTAACGGCACGCGGACTGAACACTGAAGCTTTCTTT.

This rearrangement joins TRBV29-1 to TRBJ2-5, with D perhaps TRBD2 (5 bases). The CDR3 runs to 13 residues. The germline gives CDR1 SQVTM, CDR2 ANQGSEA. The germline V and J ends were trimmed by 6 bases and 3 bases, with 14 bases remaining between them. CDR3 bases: TGCAGCGTCAACCCTCTAGCCGAAGAGACCCAGTACTTC. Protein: CSVNPLAEETQYF.

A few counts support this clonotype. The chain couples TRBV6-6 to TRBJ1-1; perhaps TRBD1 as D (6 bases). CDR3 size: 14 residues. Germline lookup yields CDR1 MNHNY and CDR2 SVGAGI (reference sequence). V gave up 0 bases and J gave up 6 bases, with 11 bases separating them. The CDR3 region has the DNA TGTGCCAGCAGTTACTCTGGGGGCCGCGCTGAAGCTTTCTTT. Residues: CASSYSGGRAEAFF.

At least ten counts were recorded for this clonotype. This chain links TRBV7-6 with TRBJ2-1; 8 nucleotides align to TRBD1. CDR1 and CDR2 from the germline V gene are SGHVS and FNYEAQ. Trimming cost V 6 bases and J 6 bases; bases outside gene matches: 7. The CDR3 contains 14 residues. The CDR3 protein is CASSFRGTGNEQFF. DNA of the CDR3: TGTGCCAGCAGTTTCAGGGGGACAGGCAATGAGCAGTTCTTC.

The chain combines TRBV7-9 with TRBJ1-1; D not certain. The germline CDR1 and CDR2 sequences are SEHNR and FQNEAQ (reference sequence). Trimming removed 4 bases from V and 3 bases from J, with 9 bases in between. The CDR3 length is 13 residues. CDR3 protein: CASSSRLDTEAFF. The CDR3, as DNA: TGTGCCAGCAGCTCCCGGCTGGACACTGAAGCTTTCTTT.

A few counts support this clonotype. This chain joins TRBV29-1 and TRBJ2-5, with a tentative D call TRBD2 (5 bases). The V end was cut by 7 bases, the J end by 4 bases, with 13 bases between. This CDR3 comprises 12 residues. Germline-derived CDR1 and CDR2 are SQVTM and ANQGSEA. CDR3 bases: TGCAGCGGAATCCGGGGTACAGAGACCCAGTACTTC. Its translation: CSGIRGTETQYF.

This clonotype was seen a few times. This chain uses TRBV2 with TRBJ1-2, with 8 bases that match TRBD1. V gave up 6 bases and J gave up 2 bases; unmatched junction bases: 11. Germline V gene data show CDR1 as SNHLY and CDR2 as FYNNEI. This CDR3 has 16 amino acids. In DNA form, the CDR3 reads TGTGCCAGCAGCGTTCTCGGACAGGGACCAAACTATGGCTACACCTTC. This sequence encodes CASSVLGQGPNYGYTF.

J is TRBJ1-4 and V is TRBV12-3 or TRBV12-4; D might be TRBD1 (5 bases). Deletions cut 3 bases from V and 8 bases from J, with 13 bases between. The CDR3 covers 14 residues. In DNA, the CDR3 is TGTGCCAGCAGTTTGTACCCCGGGACGGAAAAACTGTTTTTT. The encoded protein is CASSLYPGTEKLFF.

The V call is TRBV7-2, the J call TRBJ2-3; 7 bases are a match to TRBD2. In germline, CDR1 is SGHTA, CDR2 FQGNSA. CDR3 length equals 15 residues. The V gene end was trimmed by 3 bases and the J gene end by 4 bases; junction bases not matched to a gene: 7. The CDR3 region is CASSFEGLAADTQYF. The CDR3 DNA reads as TGTGCCAGCAGCTTTGAAGGGCTAGCGGCAGATACGCAGTATTTT. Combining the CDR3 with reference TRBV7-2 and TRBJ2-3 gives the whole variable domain GAGVSQSPSNKVTEKGKDVELRCDPISGHTALYWYRQSLGQGLEFLIYFQGNSAPDKSGLPSDRFSAERTGGSVSTLTIQRTQQEDSAVYLCASSFEGLAADTQYFGPGTRLTVL.

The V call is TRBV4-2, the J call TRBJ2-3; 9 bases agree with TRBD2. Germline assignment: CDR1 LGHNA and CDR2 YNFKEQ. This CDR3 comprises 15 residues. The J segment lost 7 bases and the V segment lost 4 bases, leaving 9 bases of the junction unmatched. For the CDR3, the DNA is TGTGCCAGCAGCCCCTACGGGACTAGCCCGAATACGCAGTATTTT. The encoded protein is CASSPYGTSPNTQYF.

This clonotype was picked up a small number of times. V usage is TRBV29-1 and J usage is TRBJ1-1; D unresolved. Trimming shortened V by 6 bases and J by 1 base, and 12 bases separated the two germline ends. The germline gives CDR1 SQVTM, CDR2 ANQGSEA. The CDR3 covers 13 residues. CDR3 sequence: CSVHRTANTEAFF. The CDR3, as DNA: TGCAGCGTACACCGGACGGCGAACACTGAAGCTTTCTTT.